This TCR beta chain was observed in a study of blood T cell repertoires in COVID-19. The overall study: Sample material is recorded as cDNA or gDNA derived from T cells, B-cell-depleted T cells, or PBMCs.

Germline V gives CDR1 SEHNR, CDR2 FQNEAQ (reference sequence). CDR3 size: 13 residues. The germline V and J ends were trimmed by 5 bases and 2 bases, with 9 bases remaining between them. Authors' processing steps: The assay estimated nucleated cells by amplifying reference gene primers. The table came from immunoSEQ multiplex PCR; TCRdb's copy has only in-frame clones and leaves some out. That table furnishes V, J and clone size, whereas the DNA furnished D and trimming. The sample carries 55,000 to 80,000 clones, 82% recorded once. This clonotype originated in a human donor in a cohort sampled during active COVID-19. This sequence joins TRBV7-9 and TRBJ1-1; D might be TRBD1 (5 bases). Sequencing was performed on peripheral blood. CDR3 coding DNA: TGTGCCAGCAGCCCGACAGCAAACACTGAAGCTTTCTTT. As protein: CASSPTANTEAFF.